This TCR beta chain is drawn from a study of control samples from healthy donors and cancer patients. CDR1 GTSNPN and CDR2 SVGIG come from the germline V gene (reference sequence). V lost 1 base and J lost 1, with 7 bases in between. The CDR3 consists of 13 residues. This table comes from immunoSEQ multiplex PCR, and its TCRdb copy is limited to in-frame clones, with some not included. The table lists approximately 98,000 clones, approximately 82% of them singletons. The material sequenced was blood. V is TRBV30 and J is TRBJ1-1; no reliable D call. This receptor was taken from a man younger than 35 in good health. CDR3 in DNA: TGTGCCTGGAGTGGGGCAGGGAACACTGAAGCTTTCTTT. It codes for CAWSGAGNTEAFF.